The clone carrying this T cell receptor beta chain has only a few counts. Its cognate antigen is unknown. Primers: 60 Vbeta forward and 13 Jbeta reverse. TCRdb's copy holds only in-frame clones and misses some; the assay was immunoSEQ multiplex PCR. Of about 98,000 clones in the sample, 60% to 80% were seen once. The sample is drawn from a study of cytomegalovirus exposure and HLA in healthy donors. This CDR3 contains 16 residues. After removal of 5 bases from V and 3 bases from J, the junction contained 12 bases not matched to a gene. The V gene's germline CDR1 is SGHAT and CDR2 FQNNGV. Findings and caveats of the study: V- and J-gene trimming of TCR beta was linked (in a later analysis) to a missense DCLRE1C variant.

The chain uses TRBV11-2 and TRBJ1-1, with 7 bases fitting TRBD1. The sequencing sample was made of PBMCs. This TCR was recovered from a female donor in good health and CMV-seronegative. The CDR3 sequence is CASSPTDRSHYTEAFF. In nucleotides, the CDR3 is TGTGCCAGCAGCCCTACGGACAGGTCCCATTACACTGAAGCTTTCTTT.